Each of the 7 T cell receptor beta chains below was sequenced from the same sample in a study of blood T cell repertoires in COVID-19. Sequencing used immunoSEQ multiplex PCR; TCRdb keeps in-frame clones, though not all of them. This sample has roughly 340,000 clones, with more than 75% found just once. Sequencing was done on a sample of PBMCs or T cells enriched from blood (not recorded which). Receptors were obtained from a man aged 35-49 years in a cohort exposed to, infected with or recovered from COVID-19 (not recorded which).

The chain couples TRBV29-1 to TRBJ1-1, with a tentative D call TRBD1 (5 bases). V gave up 6 bases and J gave up 1 base, with 12 bases separating them. Germline V lookup: CDR1 SQVTM, CDR2 ANQGSEA. The CDR3 totals 13 residues. The CDR3 here is CSVKQVTNTEAFF. CDR3 bases: TGCAGCGTAAAACAGGTTACGAACACTGAAGCTTTCTTT.

This clone has only a few counts. The CDR3 DNA is TGTGCCAGCAGTTACCTTGGGACTAGTTCCTACAATGAGCAGTTCTTC. It translates to CASSYLGTSSYNEQFF. This chain uses TRBV6-5 with TRBJ2-1; 8 bases are a match to TRBD2. CDR1 MNHEY and CDR2 SVGAGI come from the germline V gene. V trimming: 2 bases; J trimming: 1 base; junction bases outside the gene matches: 4. The CDR3 loop spans 16 amino acids.

This sequence joins TRBV4-1 and TRBJ1-4; 11 nucleotides match TRBD1. Losses at the gene ends were 4 bases for V and 1 base for J; bases not matched to a gene: 8. The CDR3 covers 18 residues. The germline gives CDR1 MGHRA, CDR2 YSYEKL. CDR3 nucleotides: TGCGCCAGCAGCCGCATATGGACAGGGGGCGGAACTAATGAAAAACTGTTTTTT. Translation: CASSRIWTGGGTNEKLFF.

The CDR3 region is CASSARLAGQSTEQYF. DNA of the CDR3: TGTGCCAGCAGCGCGAGACTAGCGGGACAGTCAACCGAGCAGTACTTC. The genes are TRBV9 and TRBJ2-7; TRBD2 matches 11 bases. V was pared by 3 bases and J by 6 bases, with 11 bases of the junction left unmatched. The CDR3 has 16 amino acids. From germline, CDR1 is SGDLS and CDR2 YYNGEE.

The chain joins TRBV7-2 to TRBJ1-5; tentative D call: TRBD1 (6 bases). The CDR3 totals 15 residues. CDR1 is SGHTA, CDR2 FQGNSA, per germline. Trimming took 2 bases from V and 1 from J, leaving 9 bases between them. The CDR3 loop is CASSLLGASNQPQHF. The CDR3 region has the DNA TGTGCCAGCAGCTTACTGGGGGCAAGCAATCAGCCCCAGCATTTT.

The genes are TRBV29-1 and TRBJ2-1; D uncertain. Trimming took off 5 bases at V and 6 bases at J, with 23 bases between the two ends. CDR1 is SQVTM and CDR2 is ANQGSEA in the germline V gene. The CDR3 spans 16 residues. The CDR3 sequence: CSVLLVRLSRGNEQFF. The CDR3, as DNA: TGCAGCGTTCTGCTAGTTCGGCTGTCTAGAGGCAATGAGCAGTTCTTC.

This rearrangement joins TRBV21-1 to TRBJ2-3; TRBD2, the D gene given by the table, was not confirmed from the DNA. TRBV21-1 is a pseudogene. CDR3 size: 18 residues. Written as DNA, the CDR3 is TGTGCCAGCGGACCGATAGAAAAAACCGGGACTTCCACAGATACGCAGTATTTT. Its translation: CASGPIEKTGTSTDTQYF.